Listed below are T cell receptor beta chains from one sample, sequenced in a study of blood T cell repertoires in COVID-19. Assay: immunoSEQ multiplex PCR; the TCRdb copy retains only in-frame clones and omits some. The table has approximately 130,000 clones, 80% seen once. Specimen: peripheral blood. The receptors were sampled from a human donor in a cohort sampled during active COVID-19. Both conserved end residues are part of each CDR3. Each record gives: V gene, J gene, clone size, D gene, CDR3 protein, CDR3 DNA. The D gene is left open where the match is weak. Size is omitted from some rows. Given values are once, few, many or a class for expanded clones.

v_call: TRBV5-8
j_call: TRBJ1-2
clone_size: -
d_call: -
cdr3_aa: CASSWGGSTDYGYTF
cdr3_nt: TGTGCCAGCAGTTGGGGGGGGAGTACCGACTATGGCTACACCTTC

v_call: TRBV6-2/TRBV6-3
j_call: TRBJ1-5
clone_size: -
d_call: -
cdr3_aa: CASSGGNSNQPQHF
cdr3_nt: TGTGCCAGCAGCGGAGGGAATAGCAATCAGCCCCAGCATTTT

v_call: TRBV7-2
j_call: TRBJ2-1
clone_size: -
d_call: TRBD2
cdr3_aa: CASSHPPGGSNNEQFF
cdr3_nt: TGTGCCAGCAGCCACCCACCCGGGGGGTCTAACAATGAGCAGTTCTTC

v_call: TRBV10-3
j_call: TRBJ1-5
clone_size: -
d_call: -
cdr3_aa: CATMGGHGELPQHF
cdr3_nt: TGTGCCACCATGGGCGGGCACGGGGAATTGCCCCAGCATTTT

v_call: TRBV21-1
j_call: TRBJ1-5
clone_size: -
d_call: -
cdr3_aa: CASSKWTGQDQPQHF
cdr3_nt: TGTGCCAGCAGCAAATGGACAGGACAGGATCAGCCCCAGCATTTT

v_call: TRBV4-2
j_call: TRBJ1-1
clone_size: few
d_call: -
cdr3_aa: CASSHPTVNTEAFF
cdr3_nt: TGTGCCAGCAGCCATCCGACAGTTAACACTGAAGCTTTCTTT

v_call: TRBV29-1
j_call: TRBJ2-7
clone_size: -
d_call: TRBD1
cdr3_aa: CSVAGTGRAYEQYF
cdr3_nt: TGCAGCGTGGCTGGGACAGGACGGGCCTACGAGCAGTACTTC

v_call: TRBV2
j_call: TRBJ1-1
clone_size: -
d_call: -
cdr3_aa: CASSEDEGVGTEAFF
cdr3_nt: TGTGCCAGCAGTGAGGACGAAGGGGTGGGCACTGAAGCTTTCTTT

v_call: TRBV4-3
j_call: TRBJ1-6
clone_size: few
d_call: -
cdr3_aa: CASSQDRAPGDSPLHF
cdr3_nt: TGCGCCAGCAGCCAGGACCGGGCCCCGGGGGATTCACCCCTCCACTTT

v_call: TRBV5-1
j_call: TRBJ2-7
clone_size: -
d_call: TRBD1
cdr3_aa: CASRRQGTYEQYF
cdr3_nt: TGCGCCAGCAGGCGACAGGGAACCTACGAGCAGTACTTC

v_call: TRBV28
j_call: TRBJ1-2
clone_size: many
d_call: TRBD1
cdr3_aa: CASRNRGHYGYTF
cdr3_nt: TGTGCCAGCAGAAACAGGGGGCACTATGGCTACACCTTC

v_call: TRBV4-2
j_call: TRBJ2-2
clone_size: -
d_call: TRBD2
cdr3_aa: CASSLGTSGSVGELFF
cdr3_nt: TGTGCCAGCAGCCTAGGGACTAGCGGGAGTGTGGGGGAGCTGTTTTTT

v_call: TRBV9
j_call: TRBJ2-5
clone_size: -
d_call: TRBD2
cdr3_aa: CASSVAAASGGRGETQYF
cdr3_nt: TGTGCCAGCAGCGTAGCTGCGGCTAGCGGGGGACGTGGAGAGACCCAGTACTTC

v_call: TRBV5-1
j_call: TRBJ2-1
clone_size: -
d_call: TRBD2
cdr3_aa: CASSSGGTSGSIEQFF
cdr3_nt: TGCGCCAGCAGCTCGGGTGGGACTAGCGGGAGCATTGAGCAGTTCTTC

v_call: TRBV7-2
j_call: TRBJ2-3
clone_size: -
d_call: -
cdr3_aa: CASSLAGTPKDTQYF
cdr3_nt: TGTGCCAGCAGCTTAGCGGGGACTCCCAAGGATACGCAGTATTTT

v_call: TRBV5-1
j_call: TRBJ1-1
clone_size: -
d_call: TRBD1
cdr3_aa: CASSLQGPGTEAFF
cdr3_nt: TGCGCCAGCAGCTTACAGGGGCCGGGCACTGAAGCTTTCTTT

v_call: TRBV7-2
j_call: TRBJ1-2
clone_size: once
d_call: -
cdr3_aa: CASSLSGRGGYTF
cdr3_nt: TGTGCCAGCAGCTTATCAGGGAGGGGTGGCTACACCTTC

v_call: TRBV11-2
j_call: TRBJ1-5
clone_size: -
d_call: -
cdr3_aa: CASSLVTDQPQHF
cdr3_nt: TGTGCCAGCAGCTTAGTGACAGATCAACCCCAGCATTTT

v_call: TRBV19
j_call: TRBJ2-2
clone_size: once
d_call: -
cdr3_aa: CASKENANTGELFF
cdr3_nt: TGTGCCAGTAAAGAGAACGCGAACACCGGGGAGCTGTTTTTT

v_call: TRBV30
j_call: TRBJ2-7
clone_size: -
d_call: TRBD2
cdr3_aa: CAWRAGGYEQYF
cdr3_nt: TGTGCCTGGAGAGCGGGGGGGTACGAGCAGTACTTC

v_call: TRBV28
j_call: TRBJ2-7
clone_size: -
d_call: -
cdr3_aa: CASSLPGGTAYEQYF
cdr3_nt: TGTGCCAGCAGTCTCCCTGGGGGGACGGCCTACGAGCAGTACTTC

v_call: TRBV3-1/TRBV3-2
j_call: TRBJ1-1
clone_size: -
d_call: -
cdr3_aa: CASSPTTARTEAFF
cdr3_nt: TGTGCCAGCAGCCCGACGACAGCGCGCACTGAAGCTTTCTTT

v_call: TRBV10-3
j_call: TRBJ2-7
clone_size: -
d_call: TRBD1
cdr3_aa: CAISEARTGTYEQYF
cdr3_nt: TGTGCCATCAGTGAGGCAAGGACAGGGACCTACGAGCAGTACTTC

v_call: TRBV5-1
j_call: TRBJ1-1
clone_size: -
d_call: -
cdr3_aa: CASSLEGPPGYTEAFF
cdr3_nt: TGCGCCAGCAGCTTGGAGGGGCCCCCCGGGTACACTGAAGCTTTCTTT

v_call: TRBV4-2
j_call: TRBJ1-6
clone_size: -
d_call: -
cdr3_aa: CASSQDPGGGNSPLHF
cdr3_nt: TGTGCCAGCAGCCAAGATCCCGGGGGGGGAAATTCACCCCTCCACTTT

v_call: TRBV2
j_call: TRBJ2-5
clone_size: -
d_call: TRBD1
cdr3_aa: CASRTGGRQETQYF
cdr3_nt: TGTGCCAGCCGGACAGGGGGCAGGCAAGAGACCCAGTACTTC

v_call: TRBV28
j_call: TRBJ2-5
clone_size: once
d_call: TRBD1
cdr3_aa: CASSTRTGTALSSQETQYF
cdr3_nt: TGTGCCAGCAGCACGCGGACCGGGACAGCGCTATCCTCCCAAGAGACCCAGTACTTC

v_call: TRBV4-3
j_call: TRBJ2-7
clone_size: -
d_call: -
cdr3_aa: CASSRRLVGEQYF
cdr3_nt: TGCGCCAGCAGCCGCCGACTAGTCGGCGAGCAGTACTTC